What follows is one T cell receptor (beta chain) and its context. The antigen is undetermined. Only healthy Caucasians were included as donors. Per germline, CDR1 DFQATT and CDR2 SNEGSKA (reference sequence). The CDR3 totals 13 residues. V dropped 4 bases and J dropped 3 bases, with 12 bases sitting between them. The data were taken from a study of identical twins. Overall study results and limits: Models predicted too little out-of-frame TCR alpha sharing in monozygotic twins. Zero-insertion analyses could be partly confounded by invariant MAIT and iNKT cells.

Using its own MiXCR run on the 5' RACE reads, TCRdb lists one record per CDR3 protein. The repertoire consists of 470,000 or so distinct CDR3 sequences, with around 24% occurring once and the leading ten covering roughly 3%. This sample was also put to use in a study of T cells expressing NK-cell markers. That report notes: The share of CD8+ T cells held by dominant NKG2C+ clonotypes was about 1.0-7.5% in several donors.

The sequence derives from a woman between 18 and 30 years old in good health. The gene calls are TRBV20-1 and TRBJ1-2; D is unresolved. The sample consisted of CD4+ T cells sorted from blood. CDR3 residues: CSATVASHYGYTF. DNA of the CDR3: TGCAGTGCTACCGTTGCCAGTCACTATGGCTACACCTTC.